This entry is about one T cell receptor beta chain. The entry originates in a study of shared T cell receptors in the human thymus. The protocol was immunoSEQ multiplex PCR, while the TCRdb copy is restricted to in-frame clones and leaves out a portion. Here the sample spans around 730,000 clones, approximately 85% being singletons. CDR3 length: 15 amino acids. Germline lookup yields CDR1 MNHEY and CDR2 SMNVEV (reference sequence). Trimming pared 6 bases from V and 8 bases from J, leaving 19 bases between. The sample also formed part of further work on human thymus T cells. As that study records: Resections were taken during corrective heart surgery, and the thymus tissue came from these. Gene usage for V and J segments appeared biased in thymic and blood repertoires. Thymic repertoires overlap heavily among unrelated individuals, related research has reported.

Sequenced: thymocytes. The chain uses TRBV27 and TRBJ1-4, with D possibly matching TRBD1 (5 bases). The source is a girl less than two years old with a congenital heart defect. In nucleotides, the CDR3 is TGTGCCAGCAGCCCAGAGGACCGACGGGGGGAAAAACTGTTTTTT. Amino acids: CASSPEDRRGEKLFF.